The 22 T cell receptor beta chains in this list originate from one sample, sequenced in a study of vaccination and CD4 T cells after COVID-19. These receptors have no known antigen. Sample treatment: roughly 10-day PBMC culture with coronavirus spike peptide pools or control peptides (ViraFEST assay). The Oncomine TCR Beta short-read assay was applied to DNA of cultured CD4+ T cells. Each CDR3 protein is one row after TCRdb ran MiXCR on the PCR reads. In the table there are under 25,000 distinct CDR3 sequences, about 21% of which are singletons. Sequencing used cultured CD4+ T cells from blood. The receptors were gathered from a human donor with COVID-19.

This clonotype was seen more than once but under ten times. This chain links TRBV6-1 with TRBJ2-5; D possibly corresponds to TRBD2 (7 bases). Germline values: CDR1 MNHNS, CDR2 SASEGT. There are 12 residues in the CDR3. V gave up 10 bases and J gave up 4 bases, with 13 bases separating them. The CDR3: CATAGEGETQYF. The CDR3 nucleotides are TGTGCCACCGCAGGGGAGGGAGAGACCCAGTACTTC.

This chain connects TRBV7-3 to TRBJ2-6; D possibly matches TRBD1 or TRBD2 (7 bases each). The V gene's germline CDR1 is SGHTA and CDR2 FQGTGA. Trimming shortened V by 5 bases and J by 0 bases, and 20 bases separated the two germline ends. This CDR3 has 19 residues. CDR3 bases: TGTGCCAGCAGCCCCTACCCAGGGGGGGCCAACTCTGGGGCCAACGTCCTGACTTTC. Its protein product is CASSPYPGGANSGANVLTF.

The table lists this clonotype with a few counts. This chain joins TRBV19 and TRBJ1-1; D uncertain. CDR3 size: 13 residues. Germline-derived CDR1 and CDR2 are LNHDA and SQIVND (reference sequence). The V end was cut by 6 bases, the J end by 7 bases, with 15 bases between. CDR3 nucleotides: TGTGCCAGTAGCCTCCGTGGGCAGTTTGAAGCTTTCTTT. It translates to CASSLRGQFEAFF.

This clonotype came up a few times. This chain links TRBV18 with TRBJ1-2; 10 bases agree with TRBD1. Losses at the gene ends were 3 bases for V and 4 bases for J; bases not matched to a gene: 8. The CDR3 loop spans 16 amino acids. Germline V CDR1 and CDR2: KGHSH, LQKENI. The CDR3 loop reads CASSPEGQGNIYGYTF. The CDR3 DNA is TGTGCCAGCTCACCGGAGGGACAGGGGAATATCTATGGCTACACCTTC.

This clonotype has more than one count but fewer than ten. The chain uses TRBV12-3 or TRBV12-4 and TRBJ2-3, with 8 bases fitting TRBD2. The trim removed 2 bases at V and 0 bases at J, leaving 4 bases unmatched. CDR3 length: 16 residues. CDR3 loop: CASSLRLASSTDTQYF. Written as DNA, the CDR3 is TGTGCCAGCAGTTTAAGACTAGCGAGTAGCACAGATACGCAGTATTTT.

This clonotype was observed a handful of times. This chain connects TRBV6-1 to TRBJ2-1, with D possibly being TRBD1 or TRBD2 (5 bases each). Trimming shortened V by 5 bases and J by 9 bases, and 14 bases separated the two germline ends. The germline gives CDR1 MNHNS, CDR2 SASEGT. The CDR3 extends over 13 amino acids. The CDR3 sequence: CASSPRGRGEQFF. CDR3 in DNA: TGTGCCAGCAGTCCACGGGGCCGAGGTGAGCAGTTCTTC.

The CDR3 DNA sequence: TGCGCCAGCAGCCCCAGGGGAGATCAGCCCCAGCATTTT. Protein: CASSPRGDQPQHF. The rearrangement joins TRBV5-1 to TRBJ1-5; a possible D gene is TRBD1 (6 bases). The CDR3 length is 13 residues. Germline V CDR1 and CDR2: SGHRS, YFSETQ. Trimming shortened V by 4 bases and J by 5 bases, and 10 bases separated the two germline ends.

This clonotype appeared a few times. The rearrangement links TRBV7-6 to TRBJ2-1; no clear D gene. Germline CDR1 and CDR2: SGHVS and FNYEAQ. The CDR3 consists of 15 residues. Trimming left V 5 bases short and J 0 bases short, with 11 bases between. CDR3: CASSAPGSSYNEQFF. The CDR3 bases are TGTGCCAGCAGCGCCCCGGGCTCCTCCTACAATGAGCAGTTCTTC.

The chain joins TRBV21-1 to TRBJ1-4; TRBD1, the table's D call, lacks a check against the DNA. TRBV21-1 is an annotated pseudogene. The CDR3 covers 14 residues. CDR3 coding DNA: TGTGCCAGCAGCATGGAGACAGGGTGCGAAAAACTGTTTTTT. Its protein is CASSMETGCEKLFF.

The chain joins TRBV5-4 to TRBJ1-1, with unresolved D. This CDR3 spans 13 amino acids. Trimming took off 4 bases at V and 2 bases at J, with 9 bases between the two ends. Germline values: CDR1 SGHNT, CDR2 YYREEE (reference sequence). DNA of the CDR3: TGTGCCAGCAGCCTACAGAGTAACACTGAAGCTTTCTTT. It yields the protein CASSLQSNTEAFF. The full variable domain, rest sourced from reference TRBV5-4 and TRBJ1-1, is ETGVTQSPTHLIKTRGQQVTLRCSSQSGHNTVSWYQQALGQGPQFIFQYYREEENGRGNFPPRFSGLQFPNYSSELNVNALELDDSALYLCASSLQSNTEAFFGQGTRLTVV.

The V gene is TRBV6-1, the J gene TRBJ2-7; D unresolved. V was clipped by 2 bases and J by 6 bases, with 5 bases between them. The CDR3 loop spans 11 amino acids. Per germline, CDR1 MNHNS and CDR2 SASEGT. As DNA, the CDR3 is TGTGCCAGCAGTGAACTAACCGAGCAGTACTTC. Protein sequence: CASSELTEQYF.

A few counts support this clonotype. The V and J genes are TRBV5-4 and TRBJ2-5, with D perhaps matching TRBD1 (5 bases). CDR3 length: 13 amino acids. Germline CDR1 and CDR2: SGHNT and YYREEE (reference sequence). The V gene lost 0 bases and the J gene lost 6 bases, with 9 bases spanning the gap. The CDR3 DNA follows: TGTGCCAGCAGCTTGGTAGGGGAACAGACCCAGTACTTC. As protein: CASSLVGEQTQYF.

A few counts support this clonotype. The chain combines TRBV24-1 with TRBJ2-3; TRBD1 matches 7 bases. The CDR3 has 15 amino acids. The ends lost 3 bases at V and 0 bases at J; junction bases unmatched: 2. In germline, CDR1 is KGHDR, CDR2 SFDVKD. The CDR3 spells CATSDAGGSTDTQYF. The CDR3 DNA reads TGTGCCACCAGTGATGCAGGGGGTAGCACAGATACGCAGTATTTT.

The V and J genes are TRBV2 and TRBJ1-1, with 7 bases lining up with TRBD1. The CDR3 sequence is 14 residues long. V was pared by 8 bases and J by 1 base, with 7 bases of the junction left unmatched. Germline values: CDR1 SNHLY, CDR2 FYNNEI. The CDR3 sequence: CASFERTGNTEAFF. As DNA, the CDR3 is TGTGCCAGCTTTGAGCGGACAGGGAACACTGAAGCTTTCTTT.

This chain uses TRBV7-2 with TRBJ2-7; D is ambiguous. Germline-derived CDR1 and CDR2 are SGHTA and FQGNSA. V lost 5 bases to trimming and J lost 7 bases, with 18 bases between them. The CDR3 totals 14 residues. The CDR3 here is CASSHPGGPTEQYF. The CDR3 DNA reads as TGTGCCAGCAGCCACCCAGGCGGTCCTACGGAGCAGTACTTC.

This clonotype is medium-sized. This chain uses TRBV20-1 with TRBJ1-5; D uncertain. Germline lookup yields CDR1 DFQATT and CDR2 SNEGSKA (reference sequence). The CDR3 sequence is 15 residues long. The ends were cut back, 0 bases at V and 3 bases at J, with 12 bases in the middle. The CDR3 sequence is CSARDAGFINQPQHF. CDR3 bases: TGCAGTGCTAGAGATGCCGGGTTTATCAATCAGCCCCAGCATTTT.

This sequence joins TRBV20-1 and TRBJ2-3, with 12 bases fitting TRBD2. V lost 0 bases, J lost 0 bases, and 7 bases stayed unmatched. The CDR3 runs to 18 residues. Germline values: CDR1 DFQATT, CDR2 SNEGSKA (reference sequence). Written as DNA, the CDR3 is TGCAGTGCTAGAGATCAGGCTAGCGGGGGGGGTAGCACAGATACGCAGTATTTT. Translating gives CSARDQASGGGSTDTQYF.

The chain is built from TRBV2 and TRBJ2-7; 12 nucleotides agree with TRBD2. V was pared by 5 bases and J by 5 bases, with 10 bases of the junction left unmatched. The length of the CDR3 is 16 residues. The germline V gene has CDR1 SNHLY and CDR2 FYNNEI. CDR3 in amino acids: CASSLRPASGGDEQYF. CDR3 nucleotides: TGTGCCAGCAGTCTCCGGCCCGCTAGCGGGGGGGACGAGCAGTACTTC.

The chain couples TRBV5-1 to TRBJ2-3; 9 bases are shared with TRBD2. The CDR3 contains 15 residues. V shed 4 bases, J shed 1 base, and the junction held 4 bases outside the gene matches. Per germline, CDR1 SGHRS and CDR2 YFSETQ. This CDR3 reads CASSIAGDGTDTQYF. The CDR3 DNA sequence: TGCGCCAGCAGCATAGCGGGGGACGGCACAGATACGCAGTATTTT.

There are a few counts of this clonotype. The chain couples TRBV20-1 to TRBJ1-1; perhaps TRBD1 as D (5 bases). Germline CDR1 and CDR2: DFQATT and SNEGSKA (reference sequence). The CDR3 is made up of 13 amino acids. V shed 6 bases and J shed 6 bases, with 17 bases lying between them. The CDR3 bases are TGCAGTGCCCCGAAAGCAGGGACCCCTGAAGCTTTCTTT. Amino acids: CSAPKAGTPEAFF.

This clonotype appeared a few times. V is TRBV10-3 and J is TRBJ2-7, with D possibly being TRBD1 (5 bases). The germline V gene has CDR1 ENHRY and CDR2 SYGVKD. The length of the CDR3 is 13 residues. The V end lost 6 bases, the J end lost 6 bases, and 15 bases lay between the germline ends. The CDR3 is CAIRDGQTAEQYF. CDR3 bases: TGTGCCATCAGAGACGGACAAACGGCCGAGCAGTACTTC.

This chain uses TRBV12-3 or TRBV12-4 with TRBJ1-1; 8 bases fit TRBD1. Losses at the gene ends were 3 bases for V and 4 bases for J; bases not matched to a gene: 1. The CDR3 runs to 13 residues. CDR3 nucleotides: TGTGCCAGCAGTTTCCAGGGGGCCACTGAAGCTTTCTTT. It codes for CASSFQGATEAFF.